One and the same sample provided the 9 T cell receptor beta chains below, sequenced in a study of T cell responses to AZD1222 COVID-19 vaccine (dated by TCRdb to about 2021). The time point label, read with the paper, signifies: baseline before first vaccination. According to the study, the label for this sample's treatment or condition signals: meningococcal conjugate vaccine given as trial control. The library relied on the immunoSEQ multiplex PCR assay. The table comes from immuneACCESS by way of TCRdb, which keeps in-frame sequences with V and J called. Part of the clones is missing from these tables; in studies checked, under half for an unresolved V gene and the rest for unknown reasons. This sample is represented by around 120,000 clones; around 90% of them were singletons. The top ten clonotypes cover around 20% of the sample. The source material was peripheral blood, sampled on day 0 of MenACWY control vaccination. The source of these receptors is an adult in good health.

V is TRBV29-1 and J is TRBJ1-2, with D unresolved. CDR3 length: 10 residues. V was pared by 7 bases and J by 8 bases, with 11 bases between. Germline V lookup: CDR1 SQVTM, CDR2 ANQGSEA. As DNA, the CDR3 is TGCAGCGCATTTACGGCCGGCTACACCTTC. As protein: CSAFTAGYTF. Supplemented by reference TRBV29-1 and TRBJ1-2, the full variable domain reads SAVISQKPSRDICQRGTSLTIQCQVDSQVTMMFWYRQQPGQSLTLIATANQGSEATYESGFVIDKFPISRPNLTFSTLTVSNMSPEDSSIYLCSAFTAGYTFGSGTRLTVV.

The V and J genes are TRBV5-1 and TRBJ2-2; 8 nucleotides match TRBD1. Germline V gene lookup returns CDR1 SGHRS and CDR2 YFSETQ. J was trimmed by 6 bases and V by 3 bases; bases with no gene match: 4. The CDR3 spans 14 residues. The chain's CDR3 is CASSYDRGAGELFF. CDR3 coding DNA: TGCGCCAGCAGCTACGACAGGGGAGCCGGGGAGCTGTTTTTT.

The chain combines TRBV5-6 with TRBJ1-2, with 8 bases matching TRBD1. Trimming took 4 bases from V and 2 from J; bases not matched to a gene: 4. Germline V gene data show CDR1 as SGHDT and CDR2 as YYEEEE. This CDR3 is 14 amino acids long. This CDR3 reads CASSQDRANYGYTF. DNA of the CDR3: TGTGCCAGCAGCCAGGACAGGGCGAACTATGGCTACACCTTC.

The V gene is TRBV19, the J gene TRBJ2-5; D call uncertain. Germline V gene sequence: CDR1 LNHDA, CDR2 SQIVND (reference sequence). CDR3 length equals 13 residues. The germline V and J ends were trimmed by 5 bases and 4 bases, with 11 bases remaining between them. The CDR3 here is CASSLPGAETQYF. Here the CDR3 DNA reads TGTGCCAGTAGTCTTCCAGGAGCAGAGACCCAGTACTTC. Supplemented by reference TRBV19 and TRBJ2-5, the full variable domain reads DGGITQSPKYLFRKEGQNVTLSCEQNLNHDAMYWYRQDPGQGLRLIYYSQIVNDFQKGDIAEGYSVSREKKESFPLTVTSAQKNPTAFYLCASSLPGAETQYFGPGTRLLVL.

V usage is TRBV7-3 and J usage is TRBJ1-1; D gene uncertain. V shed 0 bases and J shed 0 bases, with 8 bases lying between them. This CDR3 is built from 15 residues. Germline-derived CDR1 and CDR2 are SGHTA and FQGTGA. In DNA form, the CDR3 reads TGTGCCAGCAGCTTAACTTGGGGATTGAACACTGAAGCTTTCTTT. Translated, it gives CASSLTWGLNTEAFF.

The CDR3 bases are TGTGCCAGAAGCACCACGGACAGCAACTATGGCTACACCTTC. Its protein product is CARSTTDSNYGYTF. The rearrangement links TRBV5-3 to TRBJ1-2; maybe TRBD1 (6 bases). TRBV5-3 carries the ORF label, with uncertain function. V shed 4 bases and J shed 2 bases, with 12 bases lying between them. This CDR3 has 14 amino acids.

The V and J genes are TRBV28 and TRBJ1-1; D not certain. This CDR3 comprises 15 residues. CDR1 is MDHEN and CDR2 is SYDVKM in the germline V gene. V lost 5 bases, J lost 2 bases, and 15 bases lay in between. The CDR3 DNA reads TGTGCCAGCAGTCCCCTTGGAGGCACCAACACTGAAGCTTTCTTT. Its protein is CASSPLGGTNTEAFF.

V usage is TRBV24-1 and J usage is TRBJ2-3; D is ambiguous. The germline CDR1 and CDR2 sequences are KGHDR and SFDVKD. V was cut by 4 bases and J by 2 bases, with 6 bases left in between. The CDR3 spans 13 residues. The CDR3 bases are TGTGCCACCAGTGACCCCCCCACAGATACGCAGTATTTT. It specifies CATSDPPTDTQYF.

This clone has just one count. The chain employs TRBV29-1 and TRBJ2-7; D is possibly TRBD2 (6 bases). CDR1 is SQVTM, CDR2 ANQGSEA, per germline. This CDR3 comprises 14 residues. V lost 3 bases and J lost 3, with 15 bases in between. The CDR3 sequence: CSVELLTAGYEQYF. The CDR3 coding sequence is TGCAGCGTTGAGTTACTCACAGCGGGCTACGAGCAGTACTTC.